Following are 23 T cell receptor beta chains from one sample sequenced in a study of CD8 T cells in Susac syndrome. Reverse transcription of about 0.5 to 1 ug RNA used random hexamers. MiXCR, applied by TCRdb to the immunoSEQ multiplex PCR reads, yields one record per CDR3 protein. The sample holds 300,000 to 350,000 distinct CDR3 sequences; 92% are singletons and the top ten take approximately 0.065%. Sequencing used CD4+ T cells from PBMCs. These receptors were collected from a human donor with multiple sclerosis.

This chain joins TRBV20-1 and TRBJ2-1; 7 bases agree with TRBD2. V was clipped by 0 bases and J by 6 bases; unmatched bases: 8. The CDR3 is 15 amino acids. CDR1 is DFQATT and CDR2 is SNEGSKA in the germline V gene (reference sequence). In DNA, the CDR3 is TGCAGTGCTAGAGATACCCGGGGGGACCCCAATGAGCAGTTCTTC. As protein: CSARDTRGDPNEQFF.

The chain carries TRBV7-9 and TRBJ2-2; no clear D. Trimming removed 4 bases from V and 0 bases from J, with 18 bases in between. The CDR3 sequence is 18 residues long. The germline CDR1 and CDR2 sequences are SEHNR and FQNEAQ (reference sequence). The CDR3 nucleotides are TGTGCCAGCAGCTCCCATGGGCAGGTACCCCCGAACACCGGGGAGCTGTTTTTT. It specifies CASSSHGQVPPNTGELFF.

In DNA form, the CDR3 reads TGTGCCAGCAGCTCAACCCTGGGGGACAGATCCTACGAGCAGTACTTC. Encoded protein: CASSSTLGDRSYEQYF. The rearrangement links TRBV7-8 to TRBJ2-7; TRBD1 matches at 7 bases. This CDR3 has 16 amino acids. Losses at the gene ends were 4 bases for V and 1 base for J; bases not matched to a gene: 10. CDR1 is SGHVS, CDR2 FQNEAQ, per germline.

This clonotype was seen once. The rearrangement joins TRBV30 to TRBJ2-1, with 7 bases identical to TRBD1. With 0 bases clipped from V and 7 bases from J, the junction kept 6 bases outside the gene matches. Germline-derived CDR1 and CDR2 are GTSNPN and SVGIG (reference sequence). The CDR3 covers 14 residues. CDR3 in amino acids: CAWSVQTGQNEQFF. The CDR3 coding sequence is TGTGCCTGGAGTGTCCAGACAGGGCAGAATGAGCAGTTCTTC.

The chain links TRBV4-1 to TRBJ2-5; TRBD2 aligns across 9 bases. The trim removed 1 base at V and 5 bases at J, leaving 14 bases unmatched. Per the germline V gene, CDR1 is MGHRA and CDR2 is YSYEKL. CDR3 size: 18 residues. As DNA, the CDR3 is TGCGCCAGCAGCCAAGTTCTCGGAGCGGGGGGCCAGGGGGAGACCCAGTACTTC. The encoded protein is CASSQVLGAGGQGETQYF.

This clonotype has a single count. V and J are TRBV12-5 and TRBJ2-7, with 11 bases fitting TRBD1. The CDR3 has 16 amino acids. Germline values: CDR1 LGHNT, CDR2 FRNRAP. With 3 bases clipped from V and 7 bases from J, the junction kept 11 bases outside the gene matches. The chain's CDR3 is CASGLAGDRGKREQYF. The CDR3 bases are TGTGCTAGTGGTTTAGCTGGGGACAGGGGGAAGAGGGAGCAGTACTTC. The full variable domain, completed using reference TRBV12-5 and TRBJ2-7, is DARVTQTPRHKVTEMGQEVTMRCQPILGHNTVFWYRQTMMQGLELLAYFRNRAPLDDSGMPKDRFSAEMPDATLATLKIQPSEPRDSAVYFCASGLAGDRGKREQYFGPGTRLTVT.

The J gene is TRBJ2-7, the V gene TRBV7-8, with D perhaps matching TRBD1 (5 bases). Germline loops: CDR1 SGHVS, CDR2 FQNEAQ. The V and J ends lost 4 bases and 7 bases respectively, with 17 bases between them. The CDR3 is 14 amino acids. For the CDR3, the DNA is TGTGCCAGCAGCTACCTGGAGATTCAGGGTGAGCAGTACTTC. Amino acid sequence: CASSYLEIQGEQYF.

In DNA form, the CDR3 reads TGTGCCAGCAGCCAACCGGGGGCCGCAAGGACTGAAGCTTTCTTT. Translation: CASSQPGAARTEAFF. The chain uses TRBV6-5 and TRBJ1-1, with D perhaps TRBD1 (6 bases). The CDR3 is made up of 15 amino acids. The V end lost 6 bases, the J end lost 5 bases, and 19 bases lay between the germline ends. The germline gives CDR1 MNHEY, CDR2 SVGAGI.

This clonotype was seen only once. DNA for the CDR3: TGCGCCAGCAGCTTAGGTCCCGGGGGGGCCCGGGAGACCCAGTACTTC. Protein sequence: CASSLGPGGARETQYF. The chain is built from TRBV5-1 and TRBJ2-5, with 8 nucleotides matching TRBD2. V dropped 2 bases and J dropped 5; count of bases not matched to a gene: 11. Germline assignment: CDR1 SGHRS and CDR2 YFSETQ. This CDR3 has 16 amino acids.

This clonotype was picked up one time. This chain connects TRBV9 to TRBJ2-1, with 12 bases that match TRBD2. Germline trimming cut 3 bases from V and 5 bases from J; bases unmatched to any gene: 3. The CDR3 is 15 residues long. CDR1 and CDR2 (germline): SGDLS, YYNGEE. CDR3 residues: CASSGLAGVDNEQFF. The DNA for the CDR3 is TGTGCCAGCAGCGGACTAGCGGGAGTAGACAATGAGCAGTTCTTC.

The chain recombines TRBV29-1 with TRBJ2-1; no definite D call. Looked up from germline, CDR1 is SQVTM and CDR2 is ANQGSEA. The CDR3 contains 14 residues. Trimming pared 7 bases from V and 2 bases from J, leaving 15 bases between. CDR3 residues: CSGLGIDTYNEQFF. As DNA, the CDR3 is TGCAGCGGCCTGGGAATTGACACCTACAATGAGCAGTTCTTC.

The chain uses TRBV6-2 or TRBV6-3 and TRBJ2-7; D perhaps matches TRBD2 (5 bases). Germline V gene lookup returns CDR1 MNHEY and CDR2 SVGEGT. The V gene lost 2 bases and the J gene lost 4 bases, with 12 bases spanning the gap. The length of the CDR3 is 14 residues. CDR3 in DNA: TGTGCCAGCAGTTACGAAGGGCTAGCTTACGAGCAGTACTTC. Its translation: CASSYEGLAYEQYF.

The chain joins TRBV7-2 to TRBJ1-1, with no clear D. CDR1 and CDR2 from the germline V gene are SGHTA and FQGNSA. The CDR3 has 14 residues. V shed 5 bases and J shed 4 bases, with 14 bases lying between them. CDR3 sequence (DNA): TGTGCCAGCAGCCCAGAACGGGCCACCACTGAAGCTTTCTTT. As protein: CASSPERATTEAFF.

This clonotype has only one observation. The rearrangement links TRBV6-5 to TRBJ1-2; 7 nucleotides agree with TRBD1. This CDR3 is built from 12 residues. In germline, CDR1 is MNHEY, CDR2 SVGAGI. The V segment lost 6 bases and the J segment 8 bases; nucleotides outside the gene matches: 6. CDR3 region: CASRQTGSGYTF. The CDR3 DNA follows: TGTGCCAGCAGGCAGACAGGGTCCGGCTACACCTTC.

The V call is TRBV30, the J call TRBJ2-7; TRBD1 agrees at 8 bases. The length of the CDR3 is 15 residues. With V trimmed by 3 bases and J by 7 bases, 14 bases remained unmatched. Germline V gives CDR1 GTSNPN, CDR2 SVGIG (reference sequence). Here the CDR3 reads CAWSHRGTGPQEQYF. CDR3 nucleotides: TGTGCCTGGAGCCACCGGGGGACAGGCCCCCAGGAGCAGTACTTC.

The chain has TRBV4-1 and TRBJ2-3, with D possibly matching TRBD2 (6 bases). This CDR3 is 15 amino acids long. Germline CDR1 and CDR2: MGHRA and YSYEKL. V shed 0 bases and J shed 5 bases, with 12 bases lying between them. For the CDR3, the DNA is TGCGCCAGCAGCCAAGAGCGGGATGGAAAAGATACGCAGTATTTT. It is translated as CASSQERDGKDTQYF.

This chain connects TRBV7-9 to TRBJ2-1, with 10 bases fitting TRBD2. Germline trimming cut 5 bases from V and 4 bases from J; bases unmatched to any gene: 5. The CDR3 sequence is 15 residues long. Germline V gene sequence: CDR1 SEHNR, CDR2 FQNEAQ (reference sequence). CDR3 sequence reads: CASSPGTSAYNEQFF. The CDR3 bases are TGTGCCAGCAGCCCCGGGACTAGCGCTTACAATGAGCAGTTCTTC. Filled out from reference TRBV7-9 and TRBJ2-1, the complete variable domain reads DTGVSQNPRHKITKRGQNVTFRCDPISEHNRLYWYRQTLGQGPEFLTYFQNEAQLEKSRLLSDRFSAERPKGSFSTLEIQRTEQGDSAMYLCASSPGTSAYNEQFFGPGTRLTVL.

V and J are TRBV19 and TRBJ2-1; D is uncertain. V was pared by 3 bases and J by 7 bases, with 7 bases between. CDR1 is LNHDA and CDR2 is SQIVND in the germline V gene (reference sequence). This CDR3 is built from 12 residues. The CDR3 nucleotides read TGTGCCAGTAGTATCTCTGCGAATGAGCAGTTCTTC. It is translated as CASSISANEQFF.

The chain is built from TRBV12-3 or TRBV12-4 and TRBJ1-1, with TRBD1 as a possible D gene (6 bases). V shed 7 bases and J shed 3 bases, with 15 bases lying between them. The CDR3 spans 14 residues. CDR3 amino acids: CASNPVGGHTEAFF. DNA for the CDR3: TGTGCCAGCAACCCGGTGGGGGGCCACACTGAAGCTTTCTTT.

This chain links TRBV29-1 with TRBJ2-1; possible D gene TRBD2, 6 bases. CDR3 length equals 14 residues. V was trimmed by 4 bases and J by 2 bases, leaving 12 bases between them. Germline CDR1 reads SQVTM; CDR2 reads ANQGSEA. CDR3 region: CSVAGSGAYNEQFF. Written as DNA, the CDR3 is TGCAGCGTTGCCGGGTCGGGAGCCTACAATGAGCAGTTCTTC.

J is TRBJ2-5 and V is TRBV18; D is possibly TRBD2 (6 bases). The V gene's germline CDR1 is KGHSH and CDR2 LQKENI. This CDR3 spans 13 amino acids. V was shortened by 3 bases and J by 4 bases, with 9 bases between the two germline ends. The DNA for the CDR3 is TGTGCCAGCTCACCTCTCGGGGGAGAGACCCAGTACTTC. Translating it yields CASSPLGGETQYF. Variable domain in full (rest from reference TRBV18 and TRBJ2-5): NAGVMQNPRHLVRRRGQEARLRCSPMKGHSHVYWYRQLPEEGLKFMVYLQKENIIDESGMPKERFSAEFPKEGPSILRIQQVVRGDSAAYFCASSPLGGETQYFGPGTRLLVL.

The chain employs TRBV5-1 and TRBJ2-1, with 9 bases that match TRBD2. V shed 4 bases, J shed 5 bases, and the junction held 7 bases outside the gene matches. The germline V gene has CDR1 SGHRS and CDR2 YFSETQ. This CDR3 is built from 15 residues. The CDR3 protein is CASSAVSSGNNEQFF. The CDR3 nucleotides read TGCGCCAGCAGCGCCGTATCTAGCGGGAACAATGAGCAGTTCTTC.

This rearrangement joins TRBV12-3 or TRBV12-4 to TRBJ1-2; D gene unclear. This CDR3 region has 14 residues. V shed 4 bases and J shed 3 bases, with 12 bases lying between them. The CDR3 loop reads CASSSFGPDYGYTF. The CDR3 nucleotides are TGTGCCAGCAGTTCATTCGGACCCGACTATGGCTACACCTTC.